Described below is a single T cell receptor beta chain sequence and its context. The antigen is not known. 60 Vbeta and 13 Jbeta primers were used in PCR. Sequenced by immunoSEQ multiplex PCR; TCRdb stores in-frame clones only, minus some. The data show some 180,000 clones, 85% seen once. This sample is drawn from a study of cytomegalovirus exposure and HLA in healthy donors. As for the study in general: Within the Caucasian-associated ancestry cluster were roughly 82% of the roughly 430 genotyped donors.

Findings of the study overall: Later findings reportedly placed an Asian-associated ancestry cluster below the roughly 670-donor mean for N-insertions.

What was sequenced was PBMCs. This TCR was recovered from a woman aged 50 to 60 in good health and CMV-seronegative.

CDR3 amino acids: CASSLRGEQYF. The CDR3 coding sequence is TGTGCCAGCAGCTTGCGAGGCGAGCAGTACTTC. The chain combines TRBV5-6 with TRBJ2-7; D is undetermined. This CDR3 is built from 11 residues. The germline CDR1 and CDR2 sequences are SGHDT and YYEEEE. The V and J ends lost 1 base and 6 bases respectively, with 5 bases between them. Filled out from reference TRBV5-6 and TRBJ2-7, the complete variable domain reads DAGVTQSPTHLIKTRGQQVTLRCSPKSGHDTVSWYQQALGQGPQFIFQYYEEEERQRGNFPDRFSGHQFPNYSSELNVNALLLGDSALYLCASSLRGEQYFGPGTRLTVT.